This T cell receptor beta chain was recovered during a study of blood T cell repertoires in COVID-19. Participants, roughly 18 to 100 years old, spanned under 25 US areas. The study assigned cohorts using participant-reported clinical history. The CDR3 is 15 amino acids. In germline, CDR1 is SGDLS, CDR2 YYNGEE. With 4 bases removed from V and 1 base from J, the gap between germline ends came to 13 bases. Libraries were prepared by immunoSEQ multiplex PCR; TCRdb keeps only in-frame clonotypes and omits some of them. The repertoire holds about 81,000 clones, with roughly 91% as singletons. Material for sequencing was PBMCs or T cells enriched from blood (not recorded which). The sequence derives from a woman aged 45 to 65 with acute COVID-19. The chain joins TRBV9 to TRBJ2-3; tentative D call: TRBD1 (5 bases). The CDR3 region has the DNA TGTGCCAGCAGCCCAAGACAGCTACGCACAGATACGCAGTATTTT. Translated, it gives CASSPRQLRTDTQYF.